Sequencing of this TCR beta chain was carried out in a study of blood T cell repertoires in COVID-19. The CDR3 is 15 residues long. The germline V gene has CDR1 SEHNR and CDR2 FQNEAQ (reference sequence). As to this clone: Germline is not matched at one junction end, which may reflect a read error.

As originally analysed: Cell counts per sample came from amplifying reference gene primers. Using immunoSEQ multiplex PCR, the repertoire was profiled, and TCRdb retains in-frame clones only, with some absent. That table gives V, J and clone size, and the DNA gave D and trimming. The repertoire has some 220,000 clones, 75% to 90% of them found once; the top ten carry approximately 5%. The gene calls are TRBV7-9 and TRBJ2-6, with D perhaps matching TRBD1 (6 bases). The sample was peripheral blood. This TCR derives from a woman in her 70s with COVID-19, enrolled during active disease. The CDR3 is CASSLTGYGSNVLTF. CDR3 in DNA: TGTGCCAGCAGCTTGACAGGATATGGGTCCAACGTCCTGACTTTC.